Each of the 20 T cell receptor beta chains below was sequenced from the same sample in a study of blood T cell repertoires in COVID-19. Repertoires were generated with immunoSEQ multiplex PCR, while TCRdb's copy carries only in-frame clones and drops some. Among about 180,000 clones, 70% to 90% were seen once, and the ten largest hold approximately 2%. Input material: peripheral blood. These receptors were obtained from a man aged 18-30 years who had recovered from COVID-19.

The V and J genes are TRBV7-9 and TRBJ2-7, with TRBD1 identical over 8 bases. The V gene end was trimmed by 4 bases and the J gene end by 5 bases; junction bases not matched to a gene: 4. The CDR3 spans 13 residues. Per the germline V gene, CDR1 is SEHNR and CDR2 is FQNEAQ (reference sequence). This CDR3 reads CASSSGQVHEQYF. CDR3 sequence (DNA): TGTGCCAGCAGCTCGGGACAGGTCCACGAGCAGTACTTC.

CDR3 sequence: CASSVAGPRGGNEQFF. CDR3 coding DNA: TGTGCCAGCAGCGTAGCGGGACCCCGGGGGGGCAATGAGCAGTTCTTC. The genes are TRBV9 and TRBJ2-1; 8 bases align to TRBD2. CDR3 length: 16 residues. Germline CDR1 SGDLS, CDR2 YYNGEE. The J segment lost 6 bases and the V segment lost 0 bases, leaving 8 bases of the junction unmatched.

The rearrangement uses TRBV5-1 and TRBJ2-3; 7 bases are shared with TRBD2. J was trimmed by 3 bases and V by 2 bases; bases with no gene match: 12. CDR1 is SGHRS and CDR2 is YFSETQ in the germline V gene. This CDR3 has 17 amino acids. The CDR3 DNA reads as TGCGCCAGCAGCTTCGGTGGGACTTCGGGAGGAACAGATACGCAGTATTTT. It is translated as CASSFGGTSGGTDTQYF. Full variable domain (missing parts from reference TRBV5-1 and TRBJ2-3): KAGVTQTPRYLIKTRGQQVTLSCSPISGHRSVSWYQQTPGQGLQFLFEYFSETQRNKGNFPGRFSGRQFSNSRSEMNVSTLELGDSALYLCASSFGGTSGGTDTQYFGPGTRLTVL.

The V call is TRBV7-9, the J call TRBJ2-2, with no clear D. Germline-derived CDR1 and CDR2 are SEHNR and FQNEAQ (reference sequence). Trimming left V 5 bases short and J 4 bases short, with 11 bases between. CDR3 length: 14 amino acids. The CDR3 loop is CASSPRSGTGELFF. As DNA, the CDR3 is TGTGCCAGCAGCCCTCGATCGGGCACCGGGGAGCTGTTTTTT.

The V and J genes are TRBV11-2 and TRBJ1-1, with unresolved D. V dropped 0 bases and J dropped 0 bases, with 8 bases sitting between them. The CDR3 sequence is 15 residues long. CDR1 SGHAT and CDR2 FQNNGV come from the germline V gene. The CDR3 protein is CASSLDSTLNTEAFF. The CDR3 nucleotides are TGTGCCAGCAGCTTAGACAGTACACTGAACACTGAAGCTTTCTTT.

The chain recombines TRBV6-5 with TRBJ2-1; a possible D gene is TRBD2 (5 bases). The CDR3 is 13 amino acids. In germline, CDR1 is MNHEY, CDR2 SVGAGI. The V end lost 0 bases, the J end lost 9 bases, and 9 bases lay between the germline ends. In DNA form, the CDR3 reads TGTGCCAGCAGTTACTCGATCGCGGGTGAGCAGTTCTTC. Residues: CASSYSIAGEQFF.

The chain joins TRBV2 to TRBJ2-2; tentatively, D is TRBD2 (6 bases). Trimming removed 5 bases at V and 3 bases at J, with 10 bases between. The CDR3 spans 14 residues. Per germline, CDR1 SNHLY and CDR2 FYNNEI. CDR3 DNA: TGTGCCAGCAGTCCTAGCGAGCACACCGGGGAGCTGTTTTTT. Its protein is CASSPSEHTGELFF.

CDR3 in amino acids: CASSLSGGRAGDTQYF. The CDR3 region has the DNA TGTGCCAGCAGCCTCTCGGGCGGGAGGGCCGGAGATACGCAGTATTTT. The chain uses TRBV7-2 and TRBJ2-3, with TRBD2 identical over 9 bases. V lost 5 bases and J lost 5; bases outside the gene matches: 11. Germline lookup yields CDR1 SGHTA and CDR2 FQGNSA. The CDR3 has 16 residues.

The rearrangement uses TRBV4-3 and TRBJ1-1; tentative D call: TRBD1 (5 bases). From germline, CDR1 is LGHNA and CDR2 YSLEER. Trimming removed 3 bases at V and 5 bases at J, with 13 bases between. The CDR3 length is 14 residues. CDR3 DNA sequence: TGCGCCAGCAGCCACACAGGAGAAGGGACTGAAGCTTTCTTT. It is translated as CASSHTGEGTEAFF.

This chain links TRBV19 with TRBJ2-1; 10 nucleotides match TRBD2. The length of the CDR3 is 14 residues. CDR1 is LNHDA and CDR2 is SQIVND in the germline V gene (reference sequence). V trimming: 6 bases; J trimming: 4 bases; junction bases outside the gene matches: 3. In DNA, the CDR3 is TGTGCCAGTAGAGGACTAGCGGATTACAATGAGCAGTTCTTC. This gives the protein CASRGLADYNEQFF.

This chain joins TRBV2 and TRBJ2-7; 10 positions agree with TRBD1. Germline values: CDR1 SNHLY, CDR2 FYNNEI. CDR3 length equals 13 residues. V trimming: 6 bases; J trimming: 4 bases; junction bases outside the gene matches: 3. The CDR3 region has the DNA TGTGCCAGCAGAGGGACAGGGGCTTACGAGCAGTACTTC. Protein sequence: CASRGTGAYEQYF.

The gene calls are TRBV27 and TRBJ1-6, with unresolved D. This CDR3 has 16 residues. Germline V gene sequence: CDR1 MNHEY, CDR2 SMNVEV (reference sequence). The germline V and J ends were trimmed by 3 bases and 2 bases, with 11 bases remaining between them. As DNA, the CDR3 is TGTGCCAGCAGTTTCCTTAGAGACACCTATAATTCACCCCTCCACTTT. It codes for CASSFLRDTYNSPLHF.

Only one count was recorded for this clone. In DNA, the CDR3 is TGTGCCAGCAGTCCCCAGGGGAGAAAACTGTTTTTT. It encodes CASSPQGRKLFF. This rearrangement joins TRBV28 to TRBJ1-4, with D possibly TRBD1 on 6 matching bases. CDR1 MDHEN and CDR2 SYDVKM come from the germline V gene. Trimming pared 5 bases from V and 10 bases from J, leaving 11 bases between. This CDR3 spans 12 amino acids.

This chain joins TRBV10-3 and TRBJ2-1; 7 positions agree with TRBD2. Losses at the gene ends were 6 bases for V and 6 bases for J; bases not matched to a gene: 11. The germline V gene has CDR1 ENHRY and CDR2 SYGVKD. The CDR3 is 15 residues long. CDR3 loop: CAISPFGGSGNEQFF. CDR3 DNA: TGTGCCATCAGCCCCTTCGGGGGGAGTGGCAATGAGCAGTTCTTC.

CDR3 bases: TGTGCCAGCAGCCAAGCAACAGGGGACGGCTACACCTTC. This codes for CASSQATGDGYTF. This rearrangement joins TRBV4-2 to TRBJ1-2, with TRBD1 identical over 7 bases. With 1 base clipped from V and 8 bases from J, the junction kept 4 bases outside the gene matches. This CDR3 spans 13 amino acids. The germline gives CDR1 LGHNA, CDR2 YNFKEQ.

This CDR3 is CASSLREVSYEQYF. Here the CDR3 DNA reads TGTGCCAGCAGCTTGCGGGAGGTCTCCTACGAGCAGTACTTC. The chain joins TRBV7-9 to TRBJ2-7; 8 bases match TRBD2. Germline V gene lookup returns CDR1 SEHNR and CDR2 FQNEAQ (reference sequence). V shed 3 bases and J 0 bases; nucleotides not matched to a gene: 1. This CDR3 is 14 amino acids long.

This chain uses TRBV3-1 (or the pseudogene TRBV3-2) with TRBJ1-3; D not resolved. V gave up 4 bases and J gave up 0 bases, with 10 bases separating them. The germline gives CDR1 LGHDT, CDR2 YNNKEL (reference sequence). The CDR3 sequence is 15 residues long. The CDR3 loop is CASSLPSSSGNTIYF. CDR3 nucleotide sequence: TGTGCCAGCAGCCTTCCCTCCAGCTCTGGAAACACCATATATTTT.

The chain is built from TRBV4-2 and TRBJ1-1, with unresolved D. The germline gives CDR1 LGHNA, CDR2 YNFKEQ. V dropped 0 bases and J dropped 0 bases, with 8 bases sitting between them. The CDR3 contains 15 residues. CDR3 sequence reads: CASSQEPKMNTEAFF. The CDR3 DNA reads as TGTGCCAGCAGCCAAGAACCTAAAATGAACACTGAAGCTTTCTTT.

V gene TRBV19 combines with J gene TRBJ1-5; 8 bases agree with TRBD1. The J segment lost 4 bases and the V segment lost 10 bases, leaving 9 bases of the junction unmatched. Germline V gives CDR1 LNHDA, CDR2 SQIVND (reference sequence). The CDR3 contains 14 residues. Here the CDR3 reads CATDPRDRNQPQHF. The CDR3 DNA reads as TGTGCCACCGACCCAAGGGACAGGAATCAGCCCCAGCATTTT.

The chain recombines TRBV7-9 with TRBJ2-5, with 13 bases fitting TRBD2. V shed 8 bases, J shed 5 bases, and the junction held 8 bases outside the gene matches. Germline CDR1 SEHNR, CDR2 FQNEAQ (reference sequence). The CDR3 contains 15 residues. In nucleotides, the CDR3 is TGTGCCAGCCGACGGACTAGCGGGAGCCAGGAGACCCAGTACTTC. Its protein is CASRRTSGSQETQYF.